Reported below is one TCR beta chain. Germline V gene lookup returns CDR1 SGHRS and CDR2 YFSETQ. V was trimmed by 3 bases and J by 7 bases, leaving 11 bases between them. CDR3 length: 12 residues. The sample comes from a study of blood T cell repertoires in COVID-19. The wider study: Acute and convalescent COVID-19 specimens originated in the United States, Italy and Spain. The analysed material was cDNA or gDNA that came from T cells, B-cell-depleted T cells, or PBMCs.

In the authors' workflow: Quantification of nucleated cells was approximated via reference gene primer amplification. Clones were read by immunoSEQ multiplex PCR, and TCRdb kept only the in-frame ones, dropping some. V and J calls and clone size are as listed in that table; D and trimming were resolved from the DNA. Among a few hundred thousand clones listed, around 89% were seen once. Sample: peripheral blood. The TCR was taken from a man aged 30 to 45 with acute or convalescent COVID-19. This rearrangement joins TRBV5-1 to TRBJ2-7; D unclear. The CDR3 DNA sequence: TGCGCCAGCAGCTCGCCTGCGCGGGAGCAGTACTTC. Protein sequence: CASSSPAREQYF.